This T cell receptor (beta chain) was found in a study of blood T cell repertoires in COVID-19. Study details: COVID-19 samples, acute and convalescent, were from the United States, Italy and Spain.

Original handling: Researchers report that nucleated cell counts were estimated from reference gene primer amplification. The data were produced by immunoSEQ multiplex PCR, yet TCRdb's version contains in-frame clones alone and is incomplete. Clone size and the V and J calls come from that table; the DNA yielded D and trimming. In the table there are some 78,000 clones, about 91% of which are singletons. Germline V CDR1 and CDR2: SGHRS, YFSETQ. V was shortened by 2 bases and J by 2 bases, with 13 bases between the two germline ends. The CDR3 extends over 15 amino acids. The genes are TRBV5-1 and TRBJ1-2; no firm D call. The sample comprised peripheral blood. This TCR was recovered from a man aged 65-85 years with active or convalescent COVID-19. The CDR3: CASSFGGLINYGYTF. In nucleotides, the CDR3 is TGCGCCAGCAGCTTTGGTGGACTGATCAACTATGGCTACACCTTC.